A single sample gave rise to the 30 T cell receptor beta chains below, sequenced in a study of blood T cell repertoires in COVID-19. Measured with immunoSEQ multiplex PCR; TCRdb has only the in-frame clones, and not every one. Of about 260,000 clones listed, about 90% are singletons. The material sequenced was peripheral blood. Receptors were obtained from a woman aged 45-60 years with acute or convalescent COVID-19.

The rearrangement joins TRBV27 to TRBJ2-7, with 7 positions matching TRBD2. Germline V gives CDR1 MNHEY, CDR2 SMNVEV (reference sequence). The J segment lost 1 base and the V segment lost 5 bases, leaving 2 bases of the junction unmatched. The CDR3 has 13 amino acids. CDR3 amino acids: CASSPSGSYEQYF. The CDR3, as DNA: TGTGCCAGCAGTCCTAGCGGTTCCTACGAGCAGTACTTC.

The chain employs TRBV5-6 and TRBJ1-3; 8 positions agree with TRBD1. V was clipped by 4 bases and J by 3 bases; unmatched bases: 3. The length of the CDR3 is 14 residues. The germline CDR1 and CDR2 sequences are SGHDT and YYEEEE. The CDR3 reads CASSGTGGGNTIYF. The CDR3 DNA follows: TGTGCCAGCAGCGGAACAGGGGGTGGAAACACCATATATTTT.

The V call is TRBV7-3, the J call TRBJ1-1; possibly TRBD1 for D (5 bases). Germline values: CDR1 SGHTA, CDR2 FQGTGA. V was clipped by 3 bases and J by 5 bases, with 10 bases between them. The length of the CDR3 is 13 residues. CDR3 bases: TGTGCCAGCAGCTTTTCCAGACAGACTGAAGCTTTCTTT. Translating gives CASSFSRQTEAFF. Supplemented by reference TRBV7-3 and TRBJ1-1, the full variable domain reads GAGVSQTPSNKVTEKGKYVELRCDPISGHTALYWYRQSLGQGPEFLIYFQGTGAADDSGLPNDRFFAVRPEGSVSTLKIQRTERGDSAVYLCASSFSRQTEAFFGQGTRLTVV.

This chain connects TRBV27 to TRBJ2-5; 9 positions agree with TRBD1. V was clipped by 5 bases and J by 5 bases; unmatched bases: 9. CDR1 MNHEY and CDR2 SMNVEV come from the germline V gene (reference sequence). The length of the CDR3 is 15 residues. This chain's CDR3 is CASSPTGQGTETQYF. In DNA form, the CDR3 reads TGTGCCAGCAGTCCCACGGGACAGGGAACGGAGACCCAGTACTTC.

The chain uses TRBV27 and TRBJ2-7; possible D gene TRBD2, 5 bases. This CDR3 is built from 13 residues. Deletions cut 5 bases from V and 1 base from J, with 9 bases between. CDR1 and CDR2 from the germline V gene are MNHEY and SMNVEV (reference sequence). As DNA, the CDR3 is TGTGCCAGCAGTACCGGGATTTCCTACGAGCAGTACTTC. Its protein product is CASSTGISYEQYF.

The chain recombines TRBV28 with TRBJ1-3; D may be TRBD1 (5 bases). Germline V CDR1 and CDR2: MDHEN, SYDVKM. The CDR3 is 16 residues long. Trimming removed 0 bases at V and 3 bases at J, with 12 bases between. CDR3 nucleotides: TGTGCCAGCAGTTTATGGGACACGACGGTTGGAAACACCATATATTTT. This encodes CASSLWDTTVGNTIYF. Variable domain in full (rest from reference TRBV28 and TRBJ1-3): DVKVTQSSRYLVKRTGEKVFLECVQDMDHENMFWYRQDPGLGLRLIYFSYDVKMKEKGDIPEGYSVSREKKERFSLILESASTNQTSMYLCASSLWDTTVGNTIYFGEGSWLTVV.

This clone was recorded once. This chain connects TRBV9 to TRBJ1-1; D gene uncertain. Trimming took off 0 bases at V and 2 bases at J, with 11 bases between the two ends. The CDR3 contains 15 residues. CDR1 and CDR2 (germline): SGDLS, YYNGEE. CDR3 sequence: CASSVEGRTNTEAFF. The CDR3 coding sequence is TGTGCCAGCAGCGTAGAAGGGCGGACTAACACTGAAGCTTTCTTT. Filled out from reference TRBV9 and TRBJ1-1, the complete variable domain reads DSGVTQTPKHLITATGQRVTLRCSPRSGDLSVYWYQQSLDQGLQFLIQYYNGEERAKGNILERFSAQQFPDLHSELNLSSLELGDSALYFCASSVEGRTNTEAFFGQGTRLTVV.

The chain employs TRBV30 and TRBJ1-1; D might be TRBD1 (6 bases). This CDR3 comprises 13 residues. Germline lookup yields CDR1 GTSNPN and CDR2 SVGIG (reference sequence). The V end lost 3 bases, the J end lost 4 bases, and 12 bases lay between the germline ends. CDR3 bases: TGTGCCTGGAGGCGGGGGGGCACCACTGAAGCTTTCTTT. Protein sequence: CAWRRGGTTEAFF.

The J gene is TRBJ1-4, the V gene TRBV7-2; D is unclear. Germline CDR1 SGHTA, CDR2 FQGNSA. V shed 5 bases and J shed 8 bases, with 12 bases lying between them. The CDR3 extends over 13 amino acids. The CDR3 here is CASSRDTQEKLFF. The CDR3 region has the DNA TGTGCCAGCAGCCGAGACACCCAGGAAAAACTGTTTTTT. Full variable domain (remainder filled in from reference TRBV7-2 and TRBJ1-4): GAGVSQSPSNKVTEKGKDVELRCDPISGHTALYWYRQSLGQGLEFLIYFQGNSAPDKSGLPSDRFSAERTGGSVSTLTIQRTQQEDSAVYLCASSRDTQEKLFFGSGTQLSVL.

The rearrangement joins TRBV2 to TRBJ1-4; 11 bases match TRBD1. J lost 7 bases, V lost 7 bases, and 8 bases had no gene match. Germline V gives CDR1 SNHLY, CDR2 FYNNEI. The CDR3 length is 15 residues. The CDR3: CASTLGGQGGEKLFF. The CDR3 DNA reads as TGTGCCAGCACCCTCGGGGGACAGGGGGGTGAAAAACTGTTTTTT.

This clone has more than one count but fewer than ten. The gene calls are TRBV7-3 and TRBJ1-2; perhaps TRBD1 as D (6 bases). CDR3 length: 13 residues. The V end lost 4 bases, the J end lost 8 bases, and 14 bases lay between the germline ends. Per germline, CDR1 SGHTA and CDR2 FQGTGA. The CDR3 nucleotides read TGTGCCAGCAGCTCTCTAGACAGGTCCGGCTACACCTTC. Protein product: CASSSLDRSGYTF.

The chain is built from TRBV20-1 and TRBJ1-1; maybe TRBD1 (5 bases). V was shortened by 7 bases and J by 9 bases, with 12 bases between the two germline ends. Germline V gene lookup returns CDR1 DFQATT and CDR2 SNEGSKA (reference sequence). The CDR3 is 10 residues long. The CDR3 coding sequence is TGCAGTGTGGGGGGGGTGAAAGCTTTCTTT. Amino acid sequence: CSVGGVKAFF.

The chain uses TRBV7-2 and TRBJ2-5, with D possibly matching TRBD2 (6 bases). This CDR3 has 13 amino acids. The V gene lost 4 bases and the J gene lost 5 bases, with 11 bases spanning the gap. In germline, CDR1 is SGHTA, CDR2 FQGNSA. The CDR3 DNA is TGTGCCAGCAGCTCGGCGGGATGGGAGACCCAGTACTTC. The encoded protein is CASSSAGWETQYF.

The sample holds a few counts of this clone. The chain has TRBV2 and TRBJ1-2; 9 nucleotides match TRBD1. Germline V gene data show CDR1 as SNHLY and CDR2 as FYNNEI. The length of the CDR3 is 13 residues. J lost 7 bases, V lost 7 bases, and 7 bases had no gene match. The CDR3 nucleotides read TGTGCCAGCATTCCGGACAGGGGAGCTGGCTACACCTTC. Amino acid sequence: CASIPDRGAGYTF.

This chain joins TRBV12-5 and TRBJ1-3, with TRBD1 matching over 11 bases. V gave up 3 bases and J gave up 5 bases; unmatched junction bases: 12. The CDR3 totals 18 residues. Germline CDR1 reads LGHNT; CDR2 reads FRNRAP. The DNA for the CDR3 is TGTGCTAGTGGTTTCACCTTGCCGGACAGGGGGCATAGAAACACCATATATTTT. Translating it yields CASGFTLPDRGHRNTIYF.

In this sample, this clone turned up once. The V call is TRBV28, the J call TRBJ1-5; D gene uncertain. Trimming stripped 7 bases from V and 1 base from J, with 17 bases between. The CDR3 totals 16 residues. Germline V CDR1 and CDR2: MDHEN, SYDVKM. CDR3 DNA: TGTGCCAGCACCCAAGGATGGGCGCCAAGCAATCAGCCCCAGCATTTT. Its translation is CASTQGWAPSNQPQHF.

The chain couples TRBV28 to TRBJ1-2; 7 bases match TRBD1. V was clipped by 3 bases and J by 4 bases; unmatched bases: 8. Germline CDR1 is MDHEN and CDR2 is SYDVKM. The CDR3 has 15 residues. The chain's CDR3 is CASSFGQESLYGYTF. In nucleotides, the CDR3 is TGTGCCAGCAGTTTCGGACAGGAGAGCCTCTATGGCTACACCTTC.

This chain links TRBV2 with TRBJ2-4, with D possibly TRBD2 on 6 matching bases. The CDR3 is made up of 13 amino acids. CDR1 is SNHLY and CDR2 is FYNNEI in the germline V gene. V lost 9 bases to trimming and J lost 2 bases, with 11 bases between them. CDR3 in amino acids: CARGRESKNIQYF. Written as DNA, the CDR3 is TGTGCCAGGGGACGGGAGTCCAAAAACATTCAGTACTTC.

This clone has only one observation. The V gene is TRBV28, the J gene TRBJ2-7, with 7 bases that match TRBD1. The length of the CDR3 is 15 residues. Germline V gives CDR1 MDHEN, CDR2 SYDVKM. Losses at the gene ends were 5 bases for V and 3 bases for J; bases not matched to a gene: 10. Here the CDR3 reads CASSVPLTGHYEQYF. In DNA form, the CDR3 reads TGTGCCAGCAGTGTTCCGTTGACAGGGCACTACGAGCAGTACTTC.

The V and J genes are TRBV13 and TRBJ2-5, with 9 positions matching TRBD2. The V gene end was trimmed by 5 bases and the J gene end by 3 bases; junction bases not matched to a gene: 4. Per germline, CDR1 PRHDT and CDR2 FYEKMQ (reference sequence). This CDR3 region has 14 residues. In DNA, the CDR3 is TGTGCCAGCAGCCTAGCGGGACTGGAAGAGACCCAGTACTTC. Amino acid sequence: CASSLAGLEETQYF. Variable domain in full (rest from reference TRBV13 and TRBJ2-5): AAGVIQSPRHLIKEKRETATLKCYPIPRHDTVYWYQQGPGQDPQFLISFYEKMQSDKGSIPDRFSAQQFSDYHSELNMSSLELGDSALYFCASSLAGLEETQYFGPGTRLLVL.

This clone was seen just once. The chain links TRBV19 to TRBJ1-2; 9 bases agree with TRBD1. Germline V gives CDR1 LNHDA, CDR2 SQIVND (reference sequence). The CDR3 runs 17 residues. V lost 3 bases to trimming and J lost 7 bases; unmatched junction nucleotides: 15. The CDR3: CASSMRDRAGVIRGYTF. In DNA form, the CDR3 reads TGTGCCAGTAGTATGCGGGACAGGGCTGGCGTAATACGTGGCTACACCTTC. The variable domain in full, with the rest retrieved from reference TRBV19 and TRBJ1-2, is DGGITQSPKYLFRKEGQNVTLSCEQNLNHDAMYWYRQDPGQGLRLIYYSQIVNDFQKGDIAEGYSVSREKKESFPLTVTSAQKNPTAFYLCASSMRDRAGVIRGYTFGSGTRLTVV.

The chain carries TRBV28 and TRBJ1-5; D unresolved. Germline V gene data show CDR1 as MDHEN and CDR2 as SYDVKM. V lost 6 bases, J lost 6 bases, and 18 bases lay in between. This CDR3 region has 15 residues. The DNA for the CDR3 is TGTGCCAGCAGAACTCGGGTCCCTGTGTCTCAGCCCCAGCATTTT. This codes for CASRTRVPVSQPQHF.

V usage is TRBV6-5 and J usage is TRBJ1-1; no definite D call. Germline CDR1 MNHEY, CDR2 SVGAGI. V dropped 3 bases and J dropped 4 bases, with 12 bases sitting between them. This CDR3 spans 14 amino acids. The CDR3 spells CASSYEWRGTEAFF. For the CDR3, the DNA is TGTGCCAGCAGTTATGAGTGGCGGGGCACTGAAGCTTTCTTT.

The rearrangement joins TRBV27 to TRBJ2-7; 8 bases line up with TRBD1. Per germline, CDR1 MNHEY and CDR2 SMNVEV (reference sequence). V was pared by 1 base and J by 3 bases, with 5 bases of the junction left unmatched. This CDR3 contains 15 residues. CDR3 residues: CASSLLGQVNYEQYF. CDR3 in DNA: TGTGCCAGCAGTTTATTGGGACAGGTGAACTACGAGCAGTACTTC.

The rearrangement links TRBV4-3 to TRBJ2-1, with a tentative D call TRBD1 (6 bases). Germline CDR1 LGHNA, CDR2 YSLEER. The V gene lost 1 base and the J gene lost 0 bases, with 19 bases spanning the gap. The CDR3 spans 19 residues. CDR3 DNA sequence: TGCGCCAGCAGCCAAGCTCCCTCCACAGGGTTAAGCTCCTACAATGAGCAGTTCTTC. Encoded protein: CASSQAPSTGLSSYNEQFF.

The CDR3 DNA follows: TGTGCCAGCTCACCAGGAGGGGGGGACTACGAGCAGTACTTC. It translates to CASSPGGGDYEQYF. J is TRBJ2-7 and V is TRBV18, with TRBD2 as a possible D gene (7 bases). V lost 2 bases and J lost 3, with 11 bases in between. This CDR3 contains 14 residues. In germline, CDR1 is KGHSH, CDR2 LQKENI.

This clone was observed once. The chain combines TRBV27 with TRBJ2-7; no firm D call. Germline-derived CDR1 and CDR2 are MNHEY and SMNVEV (reference sequence). The CDR3 is 14 residues long. The V end lost 3 bases, the J end lost 2 bases, and 11 bases lay between the germline ends. The CDR3 nucleotides are TGTGCCAGCAGTTTTCTGGGCACTCCCTACGAGCAGTACTTC. This sequence encodes CASSFLGTPYEQYF.

The chain links TRBV7-2 to TRBJ2-1; weak D call: TRBD2 (5 bases). The CDR3 has 15 residues. Germline CDR1 SGHTA, CDR2 FQGNSA. Trimming cost V 1 base and J 3 bases, with 10 bases left between them. For the CDR3, the DNA is TGTGCCAGCAGCTTAGAAGCGGCGTACTACAATGAGCAGTTCTTC. It encodes CASSLEAAYYNEQFF.

In its sample, this clone was seen a few times. The chain joins TRBV28 to TRBJ1-2, with D possibly matching TRBD1 (6 bases). This CDR3 has 14 residues. In germline, CDR1 is MDHEN, CDR2 SYDVKM. Trimming removed 7 bases at V and 8 bases at J, with 20 bases between. CDR3 residues: CASTRAGTYDGYTF. CDR3 bases: TGTGCCAGCACGAGGGCCGGGACATACGACGGCTACACCTTC.

The chain links TRBV7-2 to TRBJ1-2; D not certain. In germline, CDR1 is SGHTA, CDR2 FQGNSA. V was pared by 0 bases and J by 6 bases, with 14 bases between. This CDR3 has 15 amino acids. CDR3 DNA sequence: TGTGCCAGCAGCTTAGCGGTGGGTAGCCACAATGGCTACACCTTC. The encoded protein is CASSLAVGSHNGYTF.